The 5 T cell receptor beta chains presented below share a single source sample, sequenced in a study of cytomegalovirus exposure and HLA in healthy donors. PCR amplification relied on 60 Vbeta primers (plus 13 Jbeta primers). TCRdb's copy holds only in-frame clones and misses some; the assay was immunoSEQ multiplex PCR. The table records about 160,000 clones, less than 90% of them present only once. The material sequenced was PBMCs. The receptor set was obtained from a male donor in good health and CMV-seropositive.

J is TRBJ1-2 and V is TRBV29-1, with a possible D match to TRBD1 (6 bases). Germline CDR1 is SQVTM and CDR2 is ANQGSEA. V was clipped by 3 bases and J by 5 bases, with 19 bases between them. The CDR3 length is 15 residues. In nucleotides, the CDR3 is TGCAGCGTTGATAGCCGACAGTTCCAGGGGTATGGCTACACCTTC. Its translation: CSVDSRQFQGYGYTF.

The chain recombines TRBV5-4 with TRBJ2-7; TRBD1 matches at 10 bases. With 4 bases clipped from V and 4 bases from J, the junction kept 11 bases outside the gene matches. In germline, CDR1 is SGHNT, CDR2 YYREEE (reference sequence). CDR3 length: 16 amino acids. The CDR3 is CASSDPGTGVFYEQYF. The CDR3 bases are TGTGCCAGCAGCGACCCCGGGACAGGGGTTTTTTACGAGCAGTACTTC.

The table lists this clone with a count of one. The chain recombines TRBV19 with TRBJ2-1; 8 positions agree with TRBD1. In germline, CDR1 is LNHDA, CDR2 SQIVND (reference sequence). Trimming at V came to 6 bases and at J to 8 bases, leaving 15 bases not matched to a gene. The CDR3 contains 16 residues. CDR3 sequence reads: CASSNLPGTGSDEQFF. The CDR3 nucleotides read TGTGCCAGTAGCAACCTCCCTGGGACAGGTAGCGATGAGCAGTTCTTC.

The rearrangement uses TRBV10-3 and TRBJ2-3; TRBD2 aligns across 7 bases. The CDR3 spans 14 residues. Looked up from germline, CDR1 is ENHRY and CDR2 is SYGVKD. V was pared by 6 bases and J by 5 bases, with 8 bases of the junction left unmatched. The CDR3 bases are TGTGCCATCAGCTCGCTAGCGGAAGTAGATACGCAGTATTTT. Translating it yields CAISSLAEVDTQYF.

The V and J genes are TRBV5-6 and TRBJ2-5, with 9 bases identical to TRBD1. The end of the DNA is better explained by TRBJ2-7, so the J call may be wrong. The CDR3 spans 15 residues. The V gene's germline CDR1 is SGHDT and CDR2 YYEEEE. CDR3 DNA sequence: TGTGCCAGCAGCTTGGTGGGACAGGGCTCCTACGAGCAGTACTTC. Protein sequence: CASSLVGQGSYEQYF.